The clone carrying this TCR beta chain was seen more than once but under ten times. The CDR3 runs 16 residues. The germline gives CDR1 MDHEN, CDR2 SYDVKM. Trimming removed 3 bases at V and 4 bases at J, with 16 bases between. These data are taken from a study of identical twins. Unique molecular identifiers were present on the cDNA, and a universal primer site came from template switching. A single record per CDR3 protein comes from TCRdb applying MiXCR to the 5' RACE reads. The repertoire holds 640,000 or so distinct CDR3 sequences, with 5.5% to 7.5% as singletons. This sequence joins TRBV28 and TRBJ2-4; weak D call: TRBD2 (6 bases). The sequenced sample was naive T cells sorted from blood. This TCR derives from a man younger than 35 in good health. The CDR3 spells CASSFGRTDGKNIQYF. The CDR3 nucleotides read TGTGCCAGCAGTTTTGGGAGGACGGATGGGAAAAACATTCAGTACTTC.